This T cell receptor (beta chain) originates from a study of regulatory T cells in long-lasting Graves disease. Trimming left V 5 bases short and J 13 bases short, with 14 bases between. CDR3 size: 11 residues. Time point meaning: persistent/refractory GD, antithyroid drugs over 5 years with positive TRAb. TCR sequences were obtained from RNA taken from PBMCs. An endocrinology unit in Xi'an, China, supplied the patients. Libraries of TCR beta came from iRepertoire HTBI primers plus Arm-PCR of CDR3 regions. MiXCR, applied by TCRdb to the multiplex PCR reads, yields one record per CDR3 protein. The sample has hundreds of thousands of distinct CDR3 sequences, about a fifth seen once. This clonotype was seen many times.

The sequence was collected from a female donor with Graves disease. Specimen: peripheral blood mononuclear cells (PBMCs), collected when the disease was refractory, from a patient treated with antithyroid drugs. V and J are TRBV12-3 or TRBV12-4 and TRBJ2-5; TRBD1 is a possible D gene (6 bases). The CDR3 region has the DNA TGTGCCAGCAGTCACGGACAGCCCCCGTACTTC. It yields the protein CASSHGQPPYF.